This passage covers 31 T cell receptor beta chains from one sample sequenced in a study of blood T cells in healthy people across ages (dated by TCRdb to the mid-2010s). The library came from 5' RACE. The data were produced on an Illumina HiSeq 2500. A second PCR of about 7 to 12 cycles was run with a J-beta primer mix and a sample-barcoded 5' primer. The public reads were reanalyzed by TCRdb: fastp trimming at Q25, MiXCR alignment, in-frame beta chains only. Every distinct CDR3 protein forms one entry, paired with its most common genes and DNA. The sample table shows approximately 1.5 million distinct CDR3 sequences, and roughly 30% are seen once. 10% to 12% of the sample lies in the top ten. Input material: blood. These receptors all come from a woman in her thirties in good health.

The chain couples TRBV6-5 to TRBJ2-7, with D perhaps being TRBD1 or TRBD2 (5 bases each). This CDR3 has 16 amino acids. Trimming stripped 2 bases from V and 2 bases from J, with 16 bases between. CDR1 and CDR2 from the germline V gene are MNHEY and SVGAGI. The CDR3 region has the DNA TGTGCCAGCAGTTACATAGGGACGAGACCCCCCTACGAGCAGTACTTC. This codes for CASSYIGTRPPYEQYF.

This clonotype showed up just a few times. The chain is built from TRBV6-2 or TRBV6-3 and TRBJ2-1; D is unclear. Between the trimmed V and J ends, which lost 2 bases and 9 bases, there was a span of 11 bases. Germline loops: CDR1 MNHEY, CDR2 SVGEGT. The CDR3 consists of 13 residues. CDR3 bases: TGTGCCAGCAGTTACGGCCGCGAGAGTGAGCAGTTCTTC. Protein product: CASSYGRESEQFF.

V is TRBV6-5 and J is TRBJ1-2, with a possible D match to TRBD1 (5 bases). The CDR3 contains 16 residues. V dropped 6 bases and J dropped 2 bases, with 19 bases sitting between them. Germline lookup yields CDR1 MNHEY and CDR2 SVGAGI. The CDR3 DNA reads as TGTGCCAGCAGACTCGCAGGGAGCGGGGCCAACTATGGCTACACCTTC. Protein sequence: CASRLAGSGANYGYTF.

A few counts support this clonotype. V usage is TRBV6-6 and J usage is TRBJ2-4; the match to TRBD2 covers 8 bases. V dropped 10 bases and J dropped 5; count of bases not matched to a gene: 13. The CDR3 loop spans 15 amino acids. Germline V CDR1 and CDR2: MNHNY, SVGAGI (reference sequence). The CDR3 protein is CATLLADEGENIQYF. For the CDR3, the DNA is TGTGCCACCCTACTAGCGGACGAGGGGGAAAACATTCAGTACTTC.

The chain joins TRBV6-1 to TRBJ1-5; D gene unclear. The V end was cut by 2 bases, the J end by 7 bases, with 9 bases between. There are 13 residues in the CDR3. Germline values: CDR1 MNHNS, CDR2 SASEGT. The CDR3, as DNA: TGTGCCAGCAGTGAATTTCGGGAGCAGCCCCAGCATTTT. Amino acid sequence: CASSEFREQPQHF.

The rearrangement uses TRBV10-3 and TRBJ1-4; 9 bases align to TRBD1. V lost 4 bases and J lost 7; bases outside the gene matches: 7. Germline V lookup: CDR1 ENHRY, CDR2 SYGVKD. This CDR3 region has 15 residues. The CDR3 sequence: CAISGGRGQGEKLFF. The CDR3 DNA is TGTGCCATCAGTGGAGGGAGGGGACAGGGTGAAAAACTGTTTTTT.

This clonotype has more than one count but fewer than ten. The rearrangement joins TRBV2 to TRBJ2-3; 11 nucleotides match TRBD2. From germline, CDR1 is SNHLY and CDR2 FYNNEI. The CDR3 spans 17 residues. Unmatched junction bases numbered 10, after V lost 8 bases and J lost 0 bases. The DNA of the CDR3 is TGTGCCAGCGGCCAGGGACTAGCGGTATCTAGCACAGATACGCAGTATTTT. Encoded protein: CASGQGLAVSSTDTQYF. Full variable domain (remainder filled in from reference TRBV2 and TRBJ2-3): EPEVTQTPSHQVTQMGQEVILRCVPISNHLYFYWYRQILGQKVEFLVSFYNNEISEKSEIFDDQFSVERPDGSNFTLKIRSTKLEDSAMYFCASGQGLAVSSTDTQYFGPGTRLTVL.

This clonotype was counted between two and nine times. The chain recombines TRBV5-6 with TRBJ1-6; D is perhaps TRBD1 (5 bases). Germline loops: CDR1 SGHDT, CDR2 YYEEEE. V lost 3 bases, J lost 14 bases, and 21 bases lay in between. This CDR3 region has 15 residues. CDR3 in DNA: TGTGCCAGCAGCTCCCCCCGGGACCGGATTAAATCCCTCCACTTT. This codes for CASSSPRDRIKSLHF.

The chain has TRBV2 and TRBJ2-1, with D unresolved. V gave up 7 bases and J gave up 6 bases, with 7 bases separating them. The CDR3 has 11 residues. Germline V gene lookup returns CDR1 SNHLY and CDR2 FYNNEI. CDR3 bases: TGTGCCAGCAAAGTAGTCAATGAGCAGTTCTTC. It codes for CASKVVNEQFF.

This clonotype was found many times. The chain links TRBV29-1 to TRBJ2-5; D gene unclear. With 2 bases removed from V and 0 bases from J, the gap between germline ends came to 10 bases. This CDR3 is built from 14 residues. The germline V gene has CDR1 SQVTM and CDR2 ANQGSEA. This CDR3 reads CSVEFTLYQETQYF. The CDR3, as DNA: TGCAGCGTTGAATTTACACTGTACCAAGAGACCCAGTACTTC.

The rearrangement links TRBV12-3 or TRBV12-4 to TRBJ2-3; 7 nucleotides align to TRBD1. Unmatched junction bases numbered 10, after V lost 5 bases and J lost 2 bases. CDR3 length equals 16 residues. The CDR3 sequence: CASSPNRGMNTDTQYF. The CDR3 DNA sequence: TGTGCCAGCAGTCCCAACAGGGGTATGAACACAGATACGCAGTATTTT.

This clonotype was counted a few times. The chain couples TRBV28 to TRBJ2-3, with 8 bases identical to TRBD2. This CDR3 is built from 15 residues. Germline CDR1 is MDHEN and CDR2 is SYDVKM. The ends lost 3 bases at V and 4 bases at J; junction bases unmatched: 6. The CDR3 DNA follows: TGTGCCAGCAGTTTGAGCGGGGGAGGGTCAGATACGCAGTATTTT. Its translation is CASSLSGGGSDTQYF. Complete variable domain (other parts from reference TRBV28 and TRBJ2-3): DVKVTQSSRYLVKRTGEKVFLECVQDMDHENMFWYRQDPGLGLRLIYFSYDVKMKEKGDIPEGYSVSREKKERFSLILESASTNQTSMYLCASSLSGGGSDTQYFGPGTRLTVL.

As to this clonotype: A much larger clone lies a single base off, so this may be a read error. The chain is built from TRBV4-1 and TRBJ2-5; D is perhaps TRBD1 (6 bases). This CDR3 region has 15 residues. Germline V gene sequence: CDR1 MGHRA, CDR2 YSYEKL. V was shortened by 4 bases and J by 11 bases, with 23 bases between the two germline ends. CDR3 nucleotides: TGCGCCAGCAGCCGAGGTCCCTTGGCAGGGGTGGAACAGTACTTC. Its protein is CASSRGPLAGVEQYF.

The sample holds a few counts of this clonotype. The rearrangement uses TRBV9 and TRBJ2-1; 14 bases are shared with TRBD2. Germline V gene sequence: CDR1 SGDLS, CDR2 YYNGEE. J was trimmed by 2 bases and V by 2 bases; bases with no gene match: 9. The CDR3 spans 19 residues. The DNA of the CDR3 is TGTGCCAGCAGCGTTCGGGGTGGACTAGCGGGAGGACCCTACAATGAGCAGTTCTTC. As protein: CASSVRGGLAGGPYNEQFF.

This clonotype has more than one count but fewer than ten. The chain couples TRBV20-1 to TRBJ2-7, with 9 nucleotides matching TRBD2. Germline lookup yields CDR1 DFQATT and CDR2 SNEGSKA (reference sequence). Trimming at V came to 5 bases and at J to 3 bases, leaving 5 bases not matched to a gene. The CDR3 runs 13 residues. CDR3: CSAGKTSGYEQYF. In DNA form, the CDR3 reads TGCAGTGCTGGTAAGACTAGCGGCTACGAGCAGTACTTC.

With respect to this clonotype: At one end the junction does not follow the germline gene, possibly because of a read error. J is TRBJ2-7 and V is TRBV29-1, with 13 bases identical to TRBD2. There are 14 residues in the CDR3. The germline CDR1 and CDR2 sequences are SQVTM and ANQGSEA. Here the CDR3 reads CSVGRTSGSYEQDF. CDR3 coding DNA: TGCAGCGTCGGAAGGACTAGCGGGAGCTACGAGCAGGACTTC.

The rearrangement joins TRBV6-6 to TRBJ1-4; possibly TRBD1 for D (5 bases). The CDR3 spans 15 residues. Trimming stripped 0 bases from V and 7 bases from J, with 12 bases between. Germline V gene lookup returns CDR1 MNHNY and CDR2 SVGAGI (reference sequence). The chain's CDR3 is CASSYSRGVSEKLFF. CDR3 sequence (DNA): TGTGCCAGCAGTTACTCCCGGGGGGTGAGTGAAAAACTGTTTTTT.

This rearrangement joins TRBV5-6 to TRBJ2-4, with TRBD2 matching 11 bases. Gene TRBJ2-7 matches the end of the DNA better, so the J call may be wrong. This CDR3 is built from 16 residues. In germline, CDR1 is SGHDT, CDR2 YYEEEE. CDR3 DNA: TGTGCCAGCAGCTTGTCAGGGACTAGCGGACTCTACGAGCAGTACTTC. It specifies CASSLSGTSGLYEQYF.

Note on this clonotype: A much larger clone is a single base away; this may be a read error. The chain employs TRBV29-1 and TRBJ2-1, with 7 bases matching TRBD2. CDR1 is SQVTM and CDR2 is ANQGSEA in the germline V gene. Unmatched junction bases numbered 10, after V lost 6 bases and J lost 8 bases. CDR3 length: 13 residues. CDR3 in DNA: TGCAGCGTGGCTAGCGCGGGAGACGATGAGCAGTTCTTC. Translated, it gives CSVASAGDDEQFF.

The genes are TRBV19 and TRBJ2-7; 7 bases are shared with TRBD2. The CDR3 is made up of 15 amino acids. Germline-derived CDR1 and CDR2 are LNHDA and SQIVND (reference sequence). With V trimmed by 5 bases and J by 3 bases, 10 bases remained unmatched. For the CDR3, the DNA is TGTGCCAGTAGTCCTGGTATGGGGGGGGGCTACGAGCAGTACTTC. This gives the protein CASSPGMGGGYEQYF.

The CDR3 loop is CASSQDWHRGGSYEQYF. CDR3 sequence (DNA): TGCGCCAGCAGCCAAGACTGGCACAGGGGGGGATCCTACGAGCAGTACTTC. This chain connects TRBV4-1 to TRBJ2-7; D possibly corresponds to TRBD1 (8 bases). Trimming shortened V by 0 bases and J by 1 base, and 16 bases separated the two germline ends. There are 17 residues in the CDR3. Germline assignment: CDR1 MGHRA and CDR2 YSYEKL.

This clonotype appeared a few times. V gene TRBV7-6 combines with J gene TRBJ2-7; D perhaps matches TRBD1 (5 bases). The CDR3 length is 14 residues. With 3 bases removed from V and 0 bases from J, the gap between germline ends came to 9 bases. In germline, CDR1 is SGHVS, CDR2 FNYEAQ. The CDR3 DNA is TGTGCCAGCAGCTTGACAGAAGGCTCCTACGAGCAGTACTTC. It is translated as CASSLTEGSYEQYF.

This clonotype showed up many times. V is TRBV6-6 and J is TRBJ2-3; 8 bases align to TRBD1. After removal of 4 bases from V and 2 bases from J, the junction contained 5 bases not matched to a gene. CDR3 length equals 15 residues. From germline, CDR1 is MNHNY and CDR2 SVGAGI (reference sequence). The CDR3 DNA reads TGTGCCAGCAGTTTAACGACAGGGGCCACAGATACGCAGTATTTT. It translates to CASSLTTGATDTQYF.

The rearrangement links TRBV7-9 to TRBJ2-5; D is perhaps TRBD2 (6 bases). The germline V gene encodes CDR1 SEHNR and CDR2 FQNEAQ (reference sequence). The CDR3 has 17 amino acids. The ends were cut back, 0 bases at V and 2 bases at J, with 16 bases in the middle. The CDR3 here is CASSLAAGGAVQETQYF. The CDR3 DNA reads TGTGCCAGCAGCTTAGCCGCGGGCGGGGCGGTTCAAGAGACCCAGTACTTC.

The chain joins TRBV3-1 to TRBJ2-5; D is uncertain. The V end lost 1 base, the J end lost 5 bases, and 11 bases lay between the germline ends. Germline CDR1 reads LGHDT; CDR2 reads YNNKEL (reference sequence). The CDR3 contains 14 residues. CDR3 nucleotide sequence: TGTGCCAGCAGCCAAGTAGGTATTGGGGAGACCCAGTACTTC. Amino acid sequence: CASSQVGIGETQYF.

This clonotype occurred a few times. This chain links TRBV27 with TRBJ2-1; D remains unclear. The CDR3 spans 15 residues. CDR1 MNHEY and CDR2 SMNVEV come from the germline V gene (reference sequence). The V gene lost 4 bases and the J gene lost 2 bases, with 12 bases spanning the gap. The CDR3 bases are TGTGCCAGCAGTTCAAAACGTGGCCCCTACAATGAGCAGTTCTTC. This gives the protein CASSSKRGPYNEQFF.

As to this clonotype: An end of the junction differs from the germline gene, which may be a read error. The chain combines TRBV4-1 with TRBJ2-5; D is unclear. The CDR3 loop spans 13 amino acids. CDR1 is MGHRA and CDR2 is YSYEKL in the germline V gene. The CDR3 bases are TGCGCCGGCAGCCAAGCAGGAACAGAGACCCAGTACTTC. Its translation is CAGSQAGTETQYF.

This clonotype appeared a single time. This chain links TRBV28 with TRBJ2-2; 7 bases match TRBD2. V was clipped by 5 bases and J by 7 bases; unmatched bases: 13. The CDR3 runs to 16 residues. Germline V gives CDR1 MDHEN, CDR2 SYDVKM. This CDR3 is CASSPALRENVGELFF. CDR3 sequence (DNA): TGTGCCAGCAGTCCCGCCCTGCGGGAGAACGTCGGGGAGCTGTTTTTT.

This clonotype has only a few counts. The rearrangement joins TRBV12-3 or TRBV12-4 to TRBJ2-7, with 7 bases aligning to TRBD1. This CDR3 contains 13 residues. The ends lost 6 bases at V and 7 bases at J; junction bases unmatched: 9. CDR3 in amino acids: CASRPTTGVEQYF. The CDR3 DNA sequence: TGTGCCAGCAGACCAACCACAGGGGTTGAGCAGTACTTC.

J is TRBJ2-2 and V is TRBV4-2; D might be TRBD2 (6 bases). In germline, CDR1 is LGHNA, CDR2 YNFKEQ. With 0 bases removed from V and 5 bases from J, the gap between germline ends came to 10 bases. The CDR3 runs to 15 residues. DNA for the CDR3: TGTGCCAGCAGCCAAGAGCTAGCGTTAACCGGGGAGCTGTTTTTT. It yields the protein CASSQELALTGELFF.

This clonotype turned up a few times. It may be a read error: a sequence one base away is much more abundant. The chain couples TRBV7-3 to TRBJ2-1, with 8 bases that match TRBD2. This CDR3 contains 16 residues. Germline CDR1 reads SGHTA; CDR2 reads FQGTGA. The CDR3 reads CACSSAPAGAHNEQFF. CDR3 nucleotides: TGTGCCTGCAGCTCCGCCCCAGCGGGGGCCCACAATGAGCAGTTCTTC.